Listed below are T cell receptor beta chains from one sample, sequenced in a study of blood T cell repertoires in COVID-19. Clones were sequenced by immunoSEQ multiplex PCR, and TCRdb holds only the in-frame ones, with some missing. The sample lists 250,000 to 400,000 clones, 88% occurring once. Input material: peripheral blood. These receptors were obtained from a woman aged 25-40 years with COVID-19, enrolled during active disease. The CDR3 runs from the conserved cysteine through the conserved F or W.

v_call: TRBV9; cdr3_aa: CASSVETRTEAFF
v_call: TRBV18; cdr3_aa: CASSFGPQLGGEQFF
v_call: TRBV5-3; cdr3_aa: CARSSPNGGNTEAFF
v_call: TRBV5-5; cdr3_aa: CASSLDRGASTF
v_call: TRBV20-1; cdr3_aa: CSASSVMLDSPLHF
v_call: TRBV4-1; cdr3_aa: CASSQQGGGNQPQHF
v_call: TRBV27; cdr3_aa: CASSLAGQDLYTF
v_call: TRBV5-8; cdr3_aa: CASSRQLVSSTDTQYF
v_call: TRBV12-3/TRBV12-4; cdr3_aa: CASSSNYGYTF
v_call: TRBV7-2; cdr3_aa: CASSLAWRNSPLHF
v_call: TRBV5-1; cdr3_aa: CASSLGGTSYNEQFF
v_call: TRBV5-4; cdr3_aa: CASTTSGGDNEQFF
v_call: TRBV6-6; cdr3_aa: CASSGNGYTF
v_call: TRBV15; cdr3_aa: CATSRTGSVYNEQFF
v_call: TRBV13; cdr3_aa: CASSIRLAGDETQYF
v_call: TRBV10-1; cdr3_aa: CASRKYSRWAPQHF
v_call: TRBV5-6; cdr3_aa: CASTDRLYNEQFF
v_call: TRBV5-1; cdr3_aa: CASSLRQGPNYGYTF
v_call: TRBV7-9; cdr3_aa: CASSLVGRNEKLFF
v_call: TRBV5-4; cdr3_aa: CASSLGVAKNIQYF
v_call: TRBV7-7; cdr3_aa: CASSRGPVNSGNTIYF
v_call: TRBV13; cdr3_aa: CASSLVTGTLLNTEAFF
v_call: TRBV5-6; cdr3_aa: CASSSSGGPPTEQYF
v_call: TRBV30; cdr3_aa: CAWSLRTGLQPQHF
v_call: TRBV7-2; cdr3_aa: CASSLAGTGVKETQYF
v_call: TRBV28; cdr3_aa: CASSFAGATNEKLFF
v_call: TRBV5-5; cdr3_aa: CASSFKGAGNIQYF
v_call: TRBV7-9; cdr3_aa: CASSLVRGGTSPLHF
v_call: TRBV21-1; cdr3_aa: CASSKIGDSTTYGYTF
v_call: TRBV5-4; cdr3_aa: CASSLAIQGPRWGTEAFF
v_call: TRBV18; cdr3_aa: CASSFFGTPQNEQFF
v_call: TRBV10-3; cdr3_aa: CAIRPSSGEETQYF
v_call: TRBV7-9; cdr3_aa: CASSLDSGVGETQYF
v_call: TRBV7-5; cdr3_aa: CVRSATGRWTEAFF
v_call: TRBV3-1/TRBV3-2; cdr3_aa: CASSPPMVGGREQYF
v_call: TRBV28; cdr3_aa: CASRLPQGARGGYTF
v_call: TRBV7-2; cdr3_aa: CASSFVRGGANVLTF
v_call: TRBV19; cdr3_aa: CASIGTGTANNYGYTF
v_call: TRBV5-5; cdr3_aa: CASSRVRGGIDEQFF
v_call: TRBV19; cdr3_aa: CASSTPGGADYGYTF
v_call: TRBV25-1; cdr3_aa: CASTRGSYYNEQFF
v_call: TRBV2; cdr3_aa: CASSPSNGGYYGYTF
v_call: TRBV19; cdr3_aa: CASSIILAGGAPDEQFF
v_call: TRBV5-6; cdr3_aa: CASSLLLAGAAETQYF
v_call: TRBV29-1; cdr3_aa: CSVLIVQGSSGANVLTF
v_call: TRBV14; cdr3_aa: CASSQKGGFRELFF